Reported below is one TCR beta chain. A read error may explain this, as a much larger clone is one base away. These data come from a study of regulatory T cells in long-lasting Graves disease. To make TCR beta libraries, researchers used iRepertoire HTBI primers and Arm-PCR of CDR3 regions. TCRdb independently ran MiXCR on the multiplex PCR reads; one entry per CDR3 protein. This repertoire shows under 500,000 distinct CDR3 sequences, about 15% found once; its top ten account for about 10%. Indicated time point: newly diagnosed GD, antithyroid drugs for less than 3 months. Generation of the TCR library employed RNA extracted from PBMCs. The CDR3 length is 15 residues. Germline CDR1 and CDR2: MNHEY and SMNVEV (reference sequence). With 6 bases removed from V and 0 bases from J, the gap between germline ends came to 12 bases. This sample also appeared in a second study, on T cells in Graves' hyperthyroidism and ophthalmopathy.

Source: peripheral blood mononuclear cells (PBMCs), taken at new diagnosis, from a patient treated with antithyroid drugs. The sequence came from a woman in her 30s with Graves disease. The chain has TRBV27 and TRBJ2-1; TRBD1 is a possible D gene (6 bases). The CDR3 nucleotides are TGTGCCAGCAGACACCGGGACACCTCCTACAATGAGCAGTTCTTC. Its translation: CASRHRDTSYNEQFF.